One sample yielded the 29 T cell receptor beta chains listed below, sequenced in a study of Graves' ophthalmopathy and Graves' hyperthyroidism. Amplification from RNA transcripts yielded the TCR beta CDR3 regions. HTBI-primed RT-PCR formed the first round, and a multiplex PCR formed the second. TCRdb independently ran MiXCR on the multiplex PCR reads; one entry per CDR3 protein. Of around 1.1 million distinct CDR3 sequences in the sample, 35% to 45% were seen once. Input material: peripheral blood or thyroid tissue (not recorded which). These receptor sequences come from an adult man with Graves' hyperthyroidism.

In this sample, this clonotype turned up a few times. The chain recombines TRBV25-1 with TRBJ1-2; 9 nucleotides agree with TRBD1. Germline lookup yields CDR1 MGHDK and CDR2 SYGVNS. The CDR3 sequence is 15 residues long. V gave up 4 bases and J gave up 9 bases; unmatched junction bases: 12. CDR3 bases: TGTGCCAGCAGTGCGGGACCCGGGACAGGGTTCAGCTACACCTTC. This translates into CASSAGPGTGFSYTF.

This clonotype has only a few counts. The rearrangement links TRBV6-5 to TRBJ1-2; TRBD1 is a possible D gene (6 bases). V gave up 6 bases and J gave up 8 bases, with 22 bases separating them. The CDR3 sequence is 15 residues long. Germline CDR1 and CDR2: MNHEY and SVGAGI. This CDR3 is CASSPGGARTGGYTF. The CDR3 coding sequence is TGTGCCAGCAGCCCCGGGGGGGCTCGGACTGGGGGCTACACCTTC.

Points on this clonotype: A read error is likely, as this CDR3 ends without the conserved phenylalanine or tryptophan. Because the CDR3's place on the DNA is in doubt, the DNA is left out and the CDR3 is given as listed by TCRdb. The CDR3 spells CASSDGQR. J is TRBJ2-7 and V is TRBV25-1. CDR1 is MGHDK and CDR2 is SYGVNS in the germline V gene. Both ends counted, the CDR3 spans 8 residues.

This clonotype was detected ten times or more. This chain joins TRBV6-6 and TRBJ1-6; 9 bases fit TRBD1. Trimming at V came to 7 bases and at J to 10 bases, leaving 8 bases not matched to a gene. Looked up from germline, CDR1 is MNHNY and CDR2 is SVGAGI (reference sequence). The CDR3 is 14 residues long. CDR3 nucleotide sequence: TGTGCCAGCAATCCGGGACAGGGTTACTCACCCCTCCACTTT. It is translated as CASNPGQGYSPLHF.

The chain recombines TRBV6-1 with TRBJ1-1; 7 bases are shared with TRBD1. V trimming: 3 bases; J trimming: 5 bases; junction bases outside the gene matches: 9. The CDR3 runs 15 residues. The V gene's germline CDR1 is MNHNS and CDR2 SASEGT. The CDR3 region has the DNA TGTGCCAGCAGTGACCTCAGGGGGGGGTGGACTGAAGCTTTCTTT. Translation: CASSDLRGGWTEAFF.

The chain carries TRBV9 and TRBJ2-7; D remains ambiguous. CDR1 and CDR2 (germline): SGDLS, YYNGEE. Trimming stripped 3 bases from V and 0 bases from J, with 7 bases between. CDR3 length: 13 amino acids. The CDR3 region has the DNA TGTGCCAGCAGCGAGAAGAGCTCCTACGAGCAGTACTTC. It translates to CASSEKSSYEQYF.

CDR3 nucleotides: TGTGCCAGCCGACACGACAGCTCTGGGGTGTCCTATAATTCACCCCTCCACTTT. Residues: CASRHDSSGVSYNSPLHF. The rearrangement uses TRBV10-3 and TRBJ1-6; a possible D gene is TRBD1 (5 bases). The CDR3 runs to 18 residues. The germline V gene encodes CDR1 ENHRY and CDR2 SYGVKD. Trimming took off 10 bases at V and 1 base at J, with 23 bases between the two ends.

This clonotype was counted only a few times. This sequence joins TRBV15 and TRBJ1-1; D unresolved. CDR3 length: 12 residues. CDR1 and CDR2 (germline): LNHNV, YYDKDF (reference sequence). V was pared by 3 bases and J by 5 bases, with 7 bases between. CDR3 bases: TGTGCCACCAGCAGGGAGGTTACTGAAGCTTTCTTT. It specifies CATSREVTEAFF.

This clonotype was seen a few times. One junction end disagrees with the germline gene, perhaps due to a read error. The chain joins TRBV7-9 to TRBJ1-5; perhaps TRBD1 as D (5 bases). CDR1 and CDR2 (germline): SEHNR, FQNEAQ (reference sequence). The CDR3 spans 12 residues. Here the CDR3 reads CASSLGVKPRHF. The CDR3 region has the DNA TGTGCCAGCAGCCTAGGGGTAAAGCCCCGGCATTTT.

The rearrangement joins TRBV27 to TRBJ1-6, with 7 bases matching TRBD1. V shed 5 bases, J shed 3 bases, and the junction held 4 bases outside the gene matches. The CDR3 loop spans 15 amino acids. Germline V lookup: CDR1 MNHEY, CDR2 SMNVEV (reference sequence). The CDR3 protein is CASSPQGNYNSPLHF. The CDR3 DNA reads TGTGCCAGCAGTCCACAGGGGAACTATAATTCACCCCTCCACTTT.

CDR3 sequence: CAWSVLWTSGEDYEQYF. In DNA form, the CDR3 reads TGTGCCTGGAGTGTACTCTGGACTAGCGGGGAGGACTACGAGCAGTACTTC. The chain has TRBV9 and TRBJ2-7, with 12 positions matching TRBD2. Trimming cost V 10 bases and J 3 bases; bases outside gene matches: 17. Germline values: CDR1 SGDLS, CDR2 YYNGEE. This CDR3 spans 17 amino acids.

The genes are TRBV13 and TRBJ1-3; TRBD1 might be the D (5 bases). Germline V gives CDR1 PRHDT, CDR2 FYEKMQ (reference sequence). The CDR3 runs 14 residues. The V gene lost 8 bases and the J gene lost 0 bases, with 11 bases spanning the gap. The CDR3 DNA is TGTGCCAGCGAGGGACCGGCCTCTGGAAACACCATATATTTT. It is translated as CASEGPASGNTIYF.

This clonotype was seen only a few times. The rearrangement uses TRBV7-9 and TRBJ1-6; D is perhaps TRBD1 (5 bases). Germline CDR1 and CDR2: SEHNR and FQNEAQ (reference sequence). V was pared by 1 base and J by 7 bases, with 11 bases between. The CDR3 runs 15 residues. CDR3 protein: CASSLGGLKNSPLHF. The CDR3 DNA follows: TGTGCCAGCAGCTTAGGGGGACTGAAGAATTCACCCCTCCACTTT.

The gene calls are TRBV9 and TRBJ1-4; no clear D gene. CDR3 length equals 15 residues. In germline, CDR1 is SGDLS, CDR2 YYNGEE. Trimming cost V 0 bases and J 8 bases, with 14 bases left between them. The CDR3 reads CASSVEAQAPEKLFF. The CDR3 DNA reads as TGTGCCAGCAGCGTAGAGGCCCAGGCCCCGGAAAAACTGTTTTTT.

The table lists this clonotype with a few counts. The CDR3 bases are TGTGCCAGCAGCCAAGAGACCGGGGAGCTGTTTTTT. Its translation: CASSQETGELFF. The gene calls are TRBV14 and TRBJ2-2; D is unclear. Looked up from germline, CDR1 is SGHDN and CDR2 is FVKESK. The length of the CDR3 is 12 residues. Trimming cost V 0 bases and J 5 bases, with 1 base left between them.

This clonotype was picked up many times. The V gene is TRBV7-7, the J gene TRBJ2-2; D might be TRBD2 (5 bases). The CDR3 sequence is 14 residues long. Trimming shortened V by 3 bases and J by 7 bases, and 12 bases separated the two germline ends. Germline assignment: CDR1 SSHAT and CDR2 FNYEAQ (reference sequence). The CDR3: CASSFGDKDGELFF. The CDR3 DNA reads as TGTGCCAGCAGCTTCGGGGATAAGGACGGGGAGCTGTTTTTT.

This clonotype was seen once. CDR3 bases: TGCAGCGTTGAATGGGGGGCTGGGGCCCAGTACTTC. This encodes CSVEWGAGAQYF. This chain uses TRBV29-1 with TRBJ2-5, with D possibly being TRBD1 or TRBD2 (6 bases each). With 2 bases removed from V and 9 bases from J, the gap between germline ends came to 13 bases. The CDR3 spans 12 residues. Germline V lookup: CDR1 SQVTM, CDR2 ANQGSEA.

The V gene is TRBV14, the J gene TRBJ2-2, with D perhaps TRBD2 (5 bases). Deletions cut 4 bases from V and 5 bases from J, with 29 bases between. CDR1 and CDR2 from the germline V gene are SGHDN and FVKESK. This CDR3 region has 20 residues. CDR3 loop: CASSPPGSYGFKTGTGELFF. CDR3 DNA: TGTGCCAGCAGCCCCCCGGGAAGCTATGGCTTTAAGACGGGAACCGGGGAGCTGTTTTTT.

This clonotype was counted a few times. The rearrangement links TRBV9 to TRBJ1-5; maybe TRBD1 (6 bases). The germline V gene encodes CDR1 SGDLS and CDR2 YYNGEE. The V end lost 5 bases, the J end lost 7 bases, and 16 bases lay between the germline ends. This CDR3 comprises 14 residues. The CDR3 spells CASSIQGLLQPQHF. DNA for the CDR3: TGTGCCAGCAGTATACAGGGTTTGTTGCAGCCCCAGCATTTT. Filled out from reference TRBV9 and TRBJ1-5, the complete variable domain reads DSGVTQTPKHLITATGQRVTLRCSPRSGDLSVYWYQQSLDQGLQFLIQYYNGEERAKGNILERFSAQQFPDLHSELNLSSLELGDSALYFCASSIQGLLQPQHFGDGTRLSIL.

For this clonotype: Possible read error: a much larger clone is one base away. This sequence joins TRBV7-9 and TRBJ1-1; D gene uncertain. The CDR3 contains 14 residues. V shed 5 bases and J shed 4 bases, with 14 bases lying between them. CDR1 is SEHNR and CDR2 is FQNEAQ in the germline V gene (reference sequence). Written as DNA, the CDR3 is TGTGCCAGCAGCACCCCGGTCCGGGTCACTGAAGCTTTCTTT. Encoded protein: CASSTPVRVTEAFF.

There are many counts of this clonotype. The CDR3 spells CAISETASNEKLFF. The CDR3 DNA reads TGTGCCATCAGTGAGACAGCCTCTAATGAAAAACTGTTTTTT. The V call is TRBV10-3, the J call TRBJ1-4, with unresolved D. Trimming removed 2 bases from V and 3 bases from J, with 7 bases in between. The germline V gene encodes CDR1 ENHRY and CDR2 SYGVKD. The CDR3 spans 14 residues.

The V gene is TRBV7-2, the J gene TRBJ2-5; 8 nucleotides align to TRBD2. Losses at the gene ends were 3 bases for V and 0 bases for J; bases not matched to a gene: 3. The CDR3 is 15 residues long. Germline V gene lookup returns CDR1 SGHTA and CDR2 FQGNSA. The CDR3 loop reads CASSFGLANQETQYF. The CDR3 DNA reads as TGTGCCAGCAGCTTTGGACTAGCAAACCAAGAGACCCAGTACTTC.

This clonotype occurred many times. The V and J genes are TRBV7-2 and TRBJ1-2, with D perhaps TRBD1 (5 bases). CDR3 length: 14 residues. The V and J ends lost 5 bases and 2 bases respectively, with 12 bases between them. Germline loops: CDR1 SGHTA, CDR2 FQGNSA. CDR3 bases: TGTGCCAGCAGCAAACAGACAGCGAACTATGGCTACACCTTC. It codes for CASSKQTANYGYTF.

This clonotype showed up just a few times. The chain joins TRBV4-1 to TRBJ2-7; TRBD2 agrees at 7 bases. Trimming at V came to 5 bases and at J to 0 bases, leaving 7 bases not matched to a gene. Germline V gene lookup returns CDR1 MGHRA and CDR2 YSYEKL. The CDR3 spans 15 residues. The CDR3 DNA reads TGCGCCAGCAGCACCCGCGGGGGAGGCTCCTACGAGCAGTACTTC. Translation: CASSTRGGGSYEQYF.

A few counts support this clonotype. The chain links TRBV2 to TRBJ2-7; D gene ambiguous. CDR1 and CDR2 (germline): SNHLY, FYNNEI. The V gene lost 5 bases and the J gene lost 3 bases, with 11 bases spanning the gap. This CDR3 spans 13 amino acids. CDR3 sequence (DNA): TGTGCCAGCAGTTTTGGGCATCGCTACGAGCAGTACTTC. It yields the protein CASSFGHRYEQYF. Variable domain in full (rest from reference TRBV2 and TRBJ2-7): EPEVTQTPSHQVTQMGQEVILRCVPISNHLYFYWYRQILGQKVEFLVSFYNNEISEKSEIFDDQFSVERPDGSNFTLKIRSTKLEDSAMYFCASSFGHRYEQYFGPGTRLTVT.

The chain combines TRBV20-1 with TRBJ2-5, with D possibly being TRBD2 (5 bases). The CDR3 is 22 residues long. Trimming took 3 bases from V and 2 from J, leaving 37 bases between them. Germline assignment: CDR1 DFQATT and CDR2 SNEGSKA (reference sequence). The CDR3 bases are TGCAGTGCTAGTGGTTTGTCCCCGAGGGCCCCCGTGGTGGGAGCACTACAAGAGACCCAGTACTTC. As protein: CSASGLSPRAPVVGALQETQYF.

The rearrangement uses TRBV7-3 and TRBJ2-7; D is ambiguous. CDR1 SGHTA and CDR2 FQGTGA come from the germline V gene. V lost 5 bases and J lost 2, with 13 bases in between. The CDR3 is 14 amino acids. CDR3 region: CASSVEGGAYEQYF. The CDR3 nucleotides are TGTGCCAGCAGCGTGGAAGGTGGGGCCTACGAGCAGTACTTC.

At least ten counts were recorded for this clonotype. This chain connects TRBV5-4 to TRBJ2-5, with 14 nucleotides matching TRBD2. Germline CDR1 reads SGHNT; CDR2 reads YYREEE (reference sequence). After removal of 5 bases from V and 5 bases from J, the junction contained 5 bases not matched to a gene. This CDR3 has 15 amino acids. The CDR3 bases are TGTGCCAGCAGTCCGGGACTAGCGGGAGCGGAGACCCAGTACTTC. Translation: CASSPGLAGAETQYF.

V usage is TRBV7-6 and J usage is TRBJ2-5, with a tentative D call TRBD1 (6 bases). V lost 8 bases and J lost 2, with 18 bases in between. CDR1 is SGHVS and CDR2 is FNYEAQ in the germline V gene. This CDR3 spans 15 amino acids. CDR3 residues: CASSSLRDKQETQYF. The CDR3 DNA reads TGTGCCAGCTCATCCCTCCGGGACAAACAAGAGACCCAGTACTTC.